The clone carrying this TCR beta chain has only a few counts. This record belongs to a study of T cells in Graves' hyperthyroidism and ophthalmopathy. Graves' hyperthyroidism without ophthalmopathy progression within 18 months was termed stable. Participants, patients aged 18 to 65, had newly diagnosed hyperthyroidism with a duration under 2 months. The investigators amplified TCR beta CDR3 regions from RNA transcripts. HTBI primers were used for first-round RT-PCR of the TCR CDR3. TCRdb analysed the multiplex PCR reads with MiXCR anew, one entry per CDR3 protein. The sample yields around 300,000 distinct CDR3 sequences, 11% to 15% seen once. This CDR3 is built from 14 residues. The V and J ends lost 3 bases and 10 bases respectively, with 13 bases between them.

The genes are TRBV12-3 or TRBV12-4 and TRBJ1-6, with D possibly matching TRBD1 (6 bases). Sequencing was carried out using blood. This TCR derives from a woman in her twenties or thirties with Graves' hyperthyroidism. This CDR3 reads CASSFHRAGSPLHF. CDR3 DNA sequence: TGTGCCAGCAGTTTCCACAGGGCCGGGTCACCCCTCCACTTT.